These T cell receptor beta chains were read from a single sample in a study of early T cells in non-severe SARS-CoV-2 infection. TCRdb processed the 5' RACE reads anew with MiXCR; each CDR3 protein has one entry. This table holds around 53,000 distinct CDR3 sequences, roughly 12% found once. The sequenced sample was whole blood, obtained at baseline. Receptor source: an adult who was a healthcare worker with PCR-confirmed SARS-CoV-2 infection or an uninfected control (not recorded which). Each CDR3 is given with its conserved first and last residue. The order of the fields is D gene, J gene, V gene, clone size, CDR3 DNA, CDR3 protein. The D gene is left open where the match is weak. Rows give clone size only sometimes, using once, few, many, or a class for an expanded clone.

>NA|TRBJ1-1|TRBV20-1|NA
TGCAGTGCTGACGAAGGACAGTACACTGAAGCTTTCTTT
CSADEGQYTEAFF
>TRBD2|TRBJ2-3|TRBV24-1|few
TGTGCCACCAGTGATTTGCGAGCGGGAGAAACAGATACGCAGTATTTT
CATSDLRAGETDTQYF
>NA|TRBJ1-6|TRBV28|NA
TGTGCCAGCTCAGAGGGTAGGACCCTCCACTTT
CASSEGRTLHF
>NA|TRBJ2-2|TRBV29-1|NA
TGCAGCGTTGTCACGCCCGGAGGCACCGGGGAGCTGTTTTTT
CSVVTPGGTGELFF
>NA|TRBJ2-6|TRBV7-2|many
TGTGCCAGCAGCTCCCGGGGAGCCATCTCTGGGGCCAACGTCCTGACTTTC
CASSSRGAISGANVLTF
>TRBD2|TRBJ2-1|TRBV24-1|many
TGTGCCACCAGTGTTGCGGGACTAGCGGGAGTCAATGAGCAGTTCTTC
CATSVAGLAGVNEQFF
>TRBD2|TRBJ2-2|TRBV7-3|many
TGTGCCAGCAGCCCCGGGACTAGCGGGAGTGCCGGGGAGCTGTTTTTT
CASSPGTSGSAGELFF
>TRBD1|TRBJ2-4|TRBV5-4|once
TGTGCCAGCAGCTTGGACAGGGGTAGCATTCAGTACTTC
CASSLDRGSIQYF
>TRBD1|TRBJ1-5|TRBV12-3/TRBV12-4|NA
TGTGCCAGCCAGACAGGGGATCAGCCCCAGCATTTT
CASQTGDQPQHF
>TRBD1|TRBJ2-5|TRBV12-5|NA
TGTGCTAGTCAGGGGGCTCAAGAGACCCAGTACTTC
CASQGAQETQYF
>TRBD2|TRBJ2-3|TRBV5-4|few
TGTGCCAGCAGCTTGACTAGCGGGAATTTAGAAACGCAGTATTTT
CASSLTSGNLETQYF
>TRBD1|TRBJ2-7|TRBV3-1|many
TGTGCCAGCAGCCAAGTCTCACAGGGGCGGCAGTACTTC
CASSQVSQGRQYF
>NA|TRBJ1-5|TRBV19|few
TGTGCCAGTAGTATTATGGGGGGCGGCAATCAGCCCCAGCATTTT
CASSIMGGGNQPQHF
>NA|TRBJ2-1|TRBV7-9|few
TGTGCCAGCAGCTTATCGGCTAGCGTTGAGCAGTTCTTC
CASSLSASVEQFF
>NA|TRBJ2-7|TRBV10-3|NA
TGTGCCATCAGTCCGGCGGGGGCGTACGAGCAGTACTTC
CAISPAGAYEQYF
>TRBD1|TRBJ2-7|TRBV5-1|NA
TGCGCCAGCAGCCTGGACAGGTCCTACGAGCAGTACTTC
CASSLDRSYEQYF
>TRBD2|TRBJ2-3|TRBV6-1|many
TGTGCCAGCAGTGAAGCTCTAGCGGGAGGGGACACAGATACGCAGTATTTT
CASSEALAGGDTDTQYF